This is a list of T cell receptor beta chains from one sample in a study of CD8 T cells in ankylosing spondylitis. From the 5' RACE reads, TCRdb called clonotypes with MiXCR, one entry per CDR3 protein. Of 300,000 to 350,000 distinct CDR3 sequences in the sample, around a tenth were seen once. The sequenced sample was blood, either unsorted or a sorted T cell fraction (not recorded which). All receptors come from a female donor with ankylosing spondylitis or in good health (not recorded which). CDR3s include the opening cysteine and the closing phenylalanine or tryptophan. The order of the fields is CDR3 DNA, CDR3 protein, CDR3 length, clone size, J gene, D gene, V gene. D genes are given only for firm matches. A row's size may be missing; if present it is once, few, many or a size class.

cdr3_nt: TGCGCCAGCAGCTTTGCTGGAACGGACACCGGGGAGCTGTTTTTT; cdr3_aa: CASSFAGTDTGELFF; cdr3_length: 15; clone_size: many; j_call: TRBJ2-2; d_call: -; v_call: TRBV5-1
cdr3_nt: TGCAGTGCTGGCCGGGAAAGAGGGTATCAGCCCCAGCATTTT; cdr3_aa: CSAGRERGYQPQHF; cdr3_length: 14; clone_size: few; j_call: TRBJ1-5; d_call: -; v_call: TRBV20-1
cdr3_nt: TGTGCCAGCAGCCCCGGACAGGGGATAGATACGCAGTATTTT; cdr3_aa: CASSPGQGIDTQYF; cdr3_length: 14; clone_size: many; j_call: TRBJ2-3; d_call: TRBD1; v_call: TRBV5-1
cdr3_nt: TGCGCCAGCAGCCCGGACGGGACTTTC; cdr3_aa: CASSPDGTF; cdr3_length: 9; clone_size: -; j_call: TRBJ2-7; d_call: -; v_call: TRBV5-1
cdr3_nt: TGTGCCAGCAGCTCCGACTACACAGATACGCAGTATTTT; cdr3_aa: CASSSDYTDTQYF; cdr3_length: 13; clone_size: -; j_call: TRBJ2-3; d_call: -; v_call: TRBV2
cdr3_nt: TGCGCCAGCAGTAAGGGACAGGGGTACGACACTGAAGCTTTCTTT; cdr3_aa: CASSKGQGYDTEAFF; cdr3_length: 15; clone_size: many; j_call: TRBJ1-1; d_call: TRBD1; v_call: TRBV5-1
cdr3_nt: TGTGCCTCGGGGGGGGGCAGCAATGAGCAGTTCTTC; cdr3_aa: CASGGGSNEQFF; cdr3_length: 12; clone_size: many; j_call: TRBJ2-1; d_call: TRBD2; v_call: TRBV12-3/TRBV12-4
cdr3_nt: TGTGCCAGGGCCGTTCTCAGCGGGGGGCTCACAGATACGCAGTATTTT; cdr3_aa: CARAVLSGGLTDTQYF; cdr3_length: 16; clone_size: many; j_call: TRBJ2-3; d_call: TRBD2; v_call: TRBV2
cdr3_nt: TGTGCCAGCAGCATCACCGCAGGGGCCCCTTACGAGCAGTACTTC; cdr3_aa: CASSITAGAPYEQYF; cdr3_length: 15; clone_size: -; j_call: TRBJ2-7; d_call: -; v_call: TRBV7-2
cdr3_nt: TGTGCCAGCAGTTTATTGTCGGGTGTTCAGCCCCAGCATTTT; cdr3_aa: CASSLLSGVQPQHF; cdr3_length: 14; clone_size: many; j_call: TRBJ1-5; d_call: -; v_call: TRBV12-3/TRBV12-4
cdr3_nt: TGCAGTGCTAGATTCCCGCACCCGGTCTACAATGAGCAGTTCTTC; cdr3_aa: CSARFPHPVYNEQFF; cdr3_length: 15; clone_size: -; j_call: TRBJ2-1; d_call: -; v_call: TRBV20-1
cdr3_nt: TGTGCCAGCAGCTTAGACCCCGGGGCCAGCTCGGATACGCAGTATTTT; cdr3_aa: CASSLDPGASSDTQYF; cdr3_length: 16; clone_size: few; j_call: TRBJ2-3; d_call: -; v_call: TRBV11-2
cdr3_nt: TGTGCCAGCAGCCGTCTAGCTGGACGTCCCGGCGGGGAGCTGTTTTTT; cdr3_aa: CASSRLAGRPGGELFF; cdr3_length: 16; clone_size: -; j_call: TRBJ2-2; d_call: -; v_call: TRBV7-2
cdr3_nt: TGCAGTGCCTCCGGGCCGAATTTTTTTGCCGGGGAGCTGTTTTTT; cdr3_aa: CSASGPNFFAGELFF; cdr3_length: 15; clone_size: many; j_call: TRBJ2-2; d_call: -; v_call: TRBV20-1
cdr3_nt: TGCAGTGCTAGAGATTCTGGGGGCAAAGAAAAACTGTTTTTT; cdr3_aa: CSARDSGGKEKLFF; cdr3_length: 14; clone_size: few; j_call: TRBJ1-4; d_call: -; v_call: TRBV20-1
cdr3_nt: TGCAGCGTAGGGACGTCCTCCTACAATGAGCAGTTCTTC; cdr3_aa: CSVGTSSYNEQFF; cdr3_length: 13; clone_size: few; j_call: TRBJ2-1; d_call: -; v_call: TRBV29-1
cdr3_nt: TGCGCCAGCAGCTTGGAAGCTGGACGTGATCAGCCCCAGCATTTT; cdr3_aa: CASSLEAGRDQPQHF; cdr3_length: 15; clone_size: many; j_call: TRBJ1-5; d_call: -; v_call: TRBV5-1
cdr3_nt: TGCGCCAGCAGCCCGGGGGTCGATTCACCCCTCCACTTT; cdr3_aa: CASSPGVDSPLHF; cdr3_length: 13; clone_size: many; j_call: TRBJ1-6; d_call: -; v_call: TRBV5-1
cdr3_nt: TGCAGTGCAAACCAGCGGGAGGCAACAGATACGCAGTATTTT; cdr3_aa: CSANQREATDTQYF; cdr3_length: 14; clone_size: many; j_call: TRBJ2-3; d_call: TRBD2; v_call: TRBV20-1
cdr3_nt: TGCGCCAGCAGCCCCCGGGAATCAGATTCACCCCTCCACTTT; cdr3_aa: CASSPRESDSPLHF; cdr3_length: 14; clone_size: many; j_call: TRBJ1-6; d_call: -; v_call: TRBV4-3
cdr3_nt: TGTGCCACCAAACCTCGGCGTACGGAGGCCGGGGACGAGCAGTACTTC; cdr3_aa: CATKPRRTEAGDEQYF; cdr3_length: 16; clone_size: few; j_call: TRBJ2-7; d_call: -; v_call: TRBV6-2/TRBV6-3
cdr3_nt: TGTGCCAGCAGCCCCCCGGCAGGGGCAGGTGGAGAGACCCAGTACTTC; cdr3_aa: CASSPPAGAGGETQYF; cdr3_length: 16; clone_size: few; j_call: TRBJ2-5; d_call: -; v_call: TRBV28
cdr3_nt: TGTGCCAGCAGCGATAACCTTGGGGCGTTCACAGATACGCAGTATTTT; cdr3_aa: CASSDNLGAFTDTQYF; cdr3_length: 16; clone_size: few; j_call: TRBJ2-3; d_call: -; v_call: TRBV25-1
cdr3_nt: TGCGCCAGCAGTTGGGCCGGGTCTTACTACGAGCAGTACTTC; cdr3_aa: CASSWAGSYYEQYF; cdr3_length: 14; clone_size: many; j_call: TRBJ2-7; d_call: -; v_call: TRBV5-1
cdr3_nt: TGTGCCAGCAGTTTAAATCCGGAAATCTATGGCTACACCTTC; cdr3_aa: CASSLNPEIYGYTF; cdr3_length: 14; clone_size: many; j_call: TRBJ1-2; d_call: -; v_call: TRBV28
cdr3_nt: TGTGCCATCAGTCCTGGACAGGATAATCAGCCCCAGCATTTT; cdr3_aa: CAISPGQDNQPQHF; cdr3_length: 14; clone_size: many; j_call: TRBJ1-5; d_call: TRBD1; v_call: TRBV10-3
cdr3_nt: TGTGCCAGCAGCCAAGTTTGGGGGGGCGGAATGAACACTGAAGCTTTCTTT; cdr3_aa: CASSQVWGGGMNTEAFF; cdr3_length: 17; clone_size: many; j_call: TRBJ1-1; d_call: -; v_call: TRBV14
cdr3_nt: TGTGCCAGCAGCTTAGCCGGCCGACGTCGGGCCGATGGCTACACCTTC; cdr3_aa: CASSLAGRRRADGYTF; cdr3_length: 16; clone_size: few; j_call: TRBJ1-2; d_call: -; v_call: TRBV7-9
cdr3_nt: TGTGCCAGCATCACTATCCTCGGACAGGACAACTACGAGCAGTACTTC; cdr3_aa: CASITILGQDNYEQYF; cdr3_length: 16; clone_size: -; j_call: TRBJ2-7; d_call: TRBD1; v_call: TRBV6-1
cdr3_nt: TGTGCCAGCAGCAACGGGGGGGCCGATTCGTCCGGTACGCAGTATTTT; cdr3_aa: CASSNGGADSSGTQYF; cdr3_length: 16; clone_size: -; j_call: TRBJ2-3; d_call: TRBD2; v_call: TRBV7-3
cdr3_nt: TGCGCCAGCCGGGACACCAGCTCTGGAAACACCATATATTTT; cdr3_aa: CASRDTSSGNTIYF; cdr3_length: 14; clone_size: many; j_call: TRBJ1-3; d_call: -; v_call: TRBV5-1
cdr3_nt: TGTGCCAGCAGAGGAGGACGGTGGGGAGGTCTGTTTTTT; cdr3_aa: CASRGGRWGGLFF; cdr3_length: 13; clone_size: many; j_call: TRBJ1-4; d_call: -; v_call: TRBV28
cdr3_nt: TGCGCCAGCAGCCAAGGGAGCTTTGGGTTAGGGCAGTTCTTC; cdr3_aa: CASSQGSFGLGQFF; cdr3_length: 14; clone_size: few; j_call: TRBJ2-1; d_call: -; v_call: TRBV4-1
cdr3_nt: TGTGCCAGCAGCTTAGAAAGCGGGGGCGACCAAGAGACCCAGTACTTC; cdr3_aa: CASSLESGGDQETQYF; cdr3_length: 16; clone_size: few; j_call: TRBJ2-5; d_call: TRBD2; v_call: TRBV7-9
cdr3_nt: TGTGCCAGCAGCTCGGCGGCGGGAGGCACAGATACGCAGTATTTT; cdr3_aa: CASSSAAGGTDTQYF; cdr3_length: 15; clone_size: few; j_call: TRBJ2-3; d_call: TRBD2; v_call: TRBV7-9
cdr3_nt: TGTGCCACCAGTGATTCCACAGGGGGCGCAGATACGCAGTATTTT; cdr3_aa: CATSDSTGGADTQYF; cdr3_length: 15; clone_size: many; j_call: TRBJ2-3; d_call: TRBD1; v_call: TRBV24-1
cdr3_nt: TGTGCCAGCAGTCCCCCCCAGGGAACCTACGAGCAGTACTTC; cdr3_aa: CASSPPQGTYEQYF; cdr3_length: 14; clone_size: -; j_call: TRBJ2-7; d_call: -; v_call: TRBV28
cdr3_nt: TGTGCCAGCATCAACCGGGACAGGCTCTACTCTGGGGCCAACGTCCTGACTTTC; cdr3_aa: CASINRDRLYSGANVLTF; cdr3_length: 18; clone_size: -; j_call: TRBJ2-6; d_call: TRBD1; v_call: TRBV6-1
cdr3_nt: TGTGCCAGCAGCCCGGACAGGGTGATAGAGACCCAGTACTTC; cdr3_aa: CASSPDRVIETQYF; cdr3_length: 14; clone_size: many; j_call: TRBJ2-5; d_call: TRBD1; v_call: TRBV27
cdr3_nt: TGCAGTGCTAGTCCTAGCGGGAGTTCGTACGAGCAGTACTTC; cdr3_aa: CSASPSGSSYEQYF; cdr3_length: 14; clone_size: many; j_call: TRBJ2-7; d_call: TRBD2; v_call: TRBV20-1
cdr3_nt: TGTGCCAGCAGACAATCCGGTGCCCCGTACTTC; cdr3_aa: CASRQSGAPYF; cdr3_length: 11; clone_size: many; j_call: TRBJ2-5; d_call: -; v_call: TRBV11-2
cdr3_nt: TGCGCCAGCAGCTTGTCCCAGGGGTGGTTTGACAAAAACATTCAGTACTTC; cdr3_aa: CASSLSQGWFDKNIQYF; cdr3_length: 17; clone_size: few; j_call: TRBJ2-4; d_call: -; v_call: TRBV5-1
cdr3_nt: TGCGCCAGCCTAAGGACTAGCGGGAGGACCTACAATGAGCAGTTCTTC; cdr3_aa: CASLRTSGRTYNEQFF; cdr3_length: 16; clone_size: many; j_call: TRBJ2-1; d_call: TRBD2; v_call: TRBV10-2
cdr3_nt: TGCAGCGTGTCCGGGACTGGGCTGGAGCAGTACTTC; cdr3_aa: CSVSGTGLEQYF; cdr3_length: 12; clone_size: many; j_call: TRBJ2-7; d_call: -; v_call: TRBV29-1
cdr3_nt: TGTGCCAGCATCAGACAGGGTACTGCTGAAGCTTTCTTT; cdr3_aa: CASIRQGTAEAFF; cdr3_length: 13; clone_size: many; j_call: TRBJ1-1; d_call: TRBD1; v_call: TRBV5-6
cdr3_nt: TGTGCCAGCAGCTTACCGCGCCGACTAGCGGGGAGCTCCTACAATGAGCAGTTCTTC; cdr3_aa: CASSLPRRLAGSSYNEQFF; cdr3_length: 19; clone_size: many; j_call: TRBJ2-1; d_call: TRBD2; v_call: TRBV7-8
cdr3_nt: TGTGCCAGCAGCCAAGGGACAGGGATGAACACTGAAGCTTTCTTT; cdr3_aa: CASSQGTGMNTEAFF; cdr3_length: 15; clone_size: few; j_call: TRBJ1-1; d_call: TRBD1; v_call: TRBV3-1